This TCR beta chain comes out of a study of blood T cell repertoires in COVID-19. Study-wide context: PBMCs, B-cell-depleted T cells, or T cells were the source of the cDNA or gDNA that made up the material.

Germline-derived CDR1 and CDR2 are LNHDA and SQIVND (reference sequence). The length of the CDR3 is 13 residues. The V and J ends lost 5 bases and 4 bases, in that order; junction bases with no gene match: 2. Authors' analysis steps: Reference gene primers were amplified, and this amplification served to estimate nucleated cell counts. Produced via immunoSEQ multiplex PCR; TCRdb's table is partial and in-frame only. The V and J calls and clone size are taken from that table; D and trimming were inferred from the DNA. This sample has fewer than 250,000 clones, with 86% found just once. It was during active infection that Seattle patients were enrolled and then longitudinally followed.

The source material was peripheral blood. This clonotype was sampled from a woman older than 75 with COVID-19, enrolled during active disease. The chain links TRBV19 to TRBJ2-5; TRBD2 agrees at 9 bases. The CDR3 loop reads CASSDSGGETQYF. The DNA for the CDR3 is TGTGCCAGTAGTGATAGCGGGGGAGAGACCCAGTACTTC. The whole variable domain, filled in from reference TRBV19 and TRBJ2-5, reads DGGITQSPKYLFRKEGQNVTLSCEQNLNHDAMYWYRQDPGQGLRLIYYSQIVNDFQKGDIAEGYSVSREKKESFPLTVTSAQKNPTAFYLCASSDSGGETQYFGPGTRLLVL.